The entry below gives a single T cell receptor (beta chain) sequence along with its context. The record originates from a study of shared clonotypes between healthy human individuals. Study-wide context: CD8 memory received one plate per donor, CD8 naive two, CD4 memory three and CD4 naive three.

Recent acute infections and vaccinations were absent in the healthy HIV-negative adult donors. Clones were sequenced by immunoSEQ multiplex PCR, and TCRdb holds only the in-frame ones, with some missing. Of over 300,000 clones in the sample, about nine tenths were seen once. Sequencing was carried out using memory CD8+ T cells sorted from blood. Specified subset: CD45RO+ cells pooled with CCR7-negative TemRA cells. This receptor was identified in a man aged 18 to 29 in good health.

For the CDR3, the DNA is TGTGCCAGCAGTGAACTAGGCAGCCAGTACAATGAGCAGTTCTTC. As protein: CASSELGSQYNEQFF. The V call is TRBV2, the J call TRBJ2-1; D remains unclear. Germline-derived CDR1 and CDR2 are SNHLY and FYNNEI. Between the trimmed V and J ends, which lost 2 bases and 4 bases, there was a span of 12 bases. CDR3 size: 15 residues.